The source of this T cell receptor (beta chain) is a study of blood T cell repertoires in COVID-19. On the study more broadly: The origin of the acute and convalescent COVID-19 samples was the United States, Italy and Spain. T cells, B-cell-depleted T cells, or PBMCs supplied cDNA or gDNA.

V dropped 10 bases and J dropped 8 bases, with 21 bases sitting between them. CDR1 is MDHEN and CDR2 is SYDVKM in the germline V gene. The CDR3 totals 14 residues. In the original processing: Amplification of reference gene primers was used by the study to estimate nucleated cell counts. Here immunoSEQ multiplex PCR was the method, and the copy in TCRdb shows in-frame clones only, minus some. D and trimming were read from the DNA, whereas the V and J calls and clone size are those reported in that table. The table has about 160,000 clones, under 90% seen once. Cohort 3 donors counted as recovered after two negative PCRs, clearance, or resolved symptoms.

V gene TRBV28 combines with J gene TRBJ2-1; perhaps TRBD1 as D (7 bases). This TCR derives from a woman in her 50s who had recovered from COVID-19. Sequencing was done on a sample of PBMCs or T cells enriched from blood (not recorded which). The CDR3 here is CATERQGGIYEQFF. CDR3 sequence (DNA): TGTGCCACCGAAAGACAGGGCGGGATCTATGAGCAGTTCTTC.